A selection of T cell receptor beta chains follows, all from one sample in a study of blood T cell repertoires in COVID-19. TCRdb keeps only in-frame clones here, not all; method: immunoSEQ multiplex PCR. In the table there are about 220,000 clones, roughly 85% of which are singletons. Sequenced: peripheral blood. These receptors all come from a man between 45 and 60 years old who had recovered from COVID-19. Both conserved end residues are part of each CDR3. Only some rows state a clone size, as once, few, many or a class for expanded clones.

CASSVGDGGSAGNTIYF	TRBV9	-	TRBJ1-3
CASSHIDRGKGNTEAFF	TRBV4-1	few	TRBJ1-1
CASGGTRQYEQYF	TRBV2	-	TRBJ2-7
CASSLYPGLNTEAFF	TRBV27	-	TRBJ1-1
CASSLMGLAGPYEQYF	TRBV27	few	TRBJ2-7
CASKARLAGGNTGELFF	TRBV27	-	TRBJ2-2
CATSVLAGGTDRELFF	TRBV15	-	TRBJ2-2
CASSVDGLAGTKNIQYF	TRBV5-6	once	TRBJ2-4
CATSRGERNQPQHF	TRBV15	-	TRBJ1-5
CASSRTGSEKLFF	TRBV19	-	TRBJ1-4
CATSREIGFRDRGRNEKLFF	TRBV15	-	TRBJ1-4
CASSPEERESYEQYF	TRBV21-1	-	TRBJ2-7
CASSYSGTGPYEQYF	TRBV6-5	-	TRBJ2-7
CASSTPSMGRSYNEQFF	TRBV21-1	once	TRBJ2-1
CASSLGQLSGANVLTF	TRBV7-9	-	TRBJ2-6
CASSQQTTGNYNEQFF	TRBV4-1	-	TRBJ2-1
CASSRTGPTSYNEQFF	TRBV2	-	TRBJ2-1